The T cell receptor (beta chain) under discussion was sequenced for a study of yellow fever vaccine responses in identical twins. TCRdb processed the RT-PCR reads anew with MiXCR; each CDR3 protein has one entry. The sample lists approximately 33,000 distinct CDR3 sequences; less than 70% were seen once. This CDR3 comprises 15 residues. The ends were cut back, 0 bases at V and 6 bases at J, with 13 bases in the middle. From germline, CDR1 is SGHNT and CDR2 YENEEA. The study's findings and limits: Reports say the vaccine T cell response in twins looked partly convergent and partly personalized.

In regard to this clonotype: What it binds is not known.

This receptor was identified in a woman under 30 who received the yellow fever vaccine. The source was T cells from blood (PBMCs), unsorted or a sorted subset (not recorded which), collected before or after yellow fever vaccination (not recorded which). This sequence joins TRBV11-3 and TRBJ2-3; weak D call: TRBD1 (5 bases). Here the CDR3 DNA reads TGTGCCAGCAGCTTAGATTCCCCGTGGGGCGATACGCAGTATTTT. Translating it yields CASSLDSPWGDTQYF.